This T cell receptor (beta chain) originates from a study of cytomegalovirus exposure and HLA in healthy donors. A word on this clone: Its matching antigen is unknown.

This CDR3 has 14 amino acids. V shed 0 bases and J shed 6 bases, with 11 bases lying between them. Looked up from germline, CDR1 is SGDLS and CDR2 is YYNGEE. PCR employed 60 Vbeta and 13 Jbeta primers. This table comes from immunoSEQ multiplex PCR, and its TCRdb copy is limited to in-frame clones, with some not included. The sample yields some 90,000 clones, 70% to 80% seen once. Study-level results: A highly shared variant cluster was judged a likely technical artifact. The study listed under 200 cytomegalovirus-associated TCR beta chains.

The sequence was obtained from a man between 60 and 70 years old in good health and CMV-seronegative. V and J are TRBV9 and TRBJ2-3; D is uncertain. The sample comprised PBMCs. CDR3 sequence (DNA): TGTGCCAGCAGCGTAGAGATCCCGGGTGATACGCAGTATTTT. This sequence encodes CASSVEIPGDTQYF.